This is a list of T cell receptor beta chains from one sample in a study of graft-versus-host responses after intestinal transplantation. These receptors have no identified antigens. Clones were read by immunoSEQ multiplex PCR, and TCRdb kept only the in-frame ones, dropping some. This sample yields over 100,000 clones, of which around 94% are seen a single time; roughly 1% belongs to the top ten. Sample: unstimulated CD8+ T cells sorted from spleen or lymph node cells, taken before transplant. The receptors here all came from a human donor who was the organ donor for an intestinal transplant. CDR3s include the opening cysteine and the closing phenylalanine or tryptophan. A D gene is named only where the DNA matches it firmly. Size is omitted from some rows. Given values are once, few, many or a class for expanded clones.

TGTGCCAGCAGCCCGGGTCGGGGGCCCCTTATGCGGGCCAACGTCCTGACTTTC,CASSPGRGPLMRANVLTF,NA,TRBV11-1,TRBJ2-6,NA
TGTGCCACCAGCAGAGGTCTTCGGACCTCAGGGGGTTATGGCTACACCTTC,CATSRGLRTSGGYGYTF,NA,TRBV15,TRBJ1-2,TRBD1
TGTGCCAGCTCACCACTCGGGGGGGGCTACGAGCAGTACTTC,CASSPLGGGYEQYF,NA,TRBV18,TRBJ2-7,TRBD2
TGTGCCAGCAGCGGAAGGGCTAGCAGCTACGAGCAGTACTTC,CASSGRASSYEQYF,NA,TRBV9,TRBJ2-7,NA
TGTGCCAGCAGCTCTACCTACAATGAGCAGTTCTTC,CASSSTYNEQFF,NA,TRBV7-9,TRBJ2-1,NA
TGTGCCAGCAGAACTAGCGGCCCGAGGCTGGAGACCCAGTACTTC,CASRTSGPRLETQYF,once,TRBV28,TRBJ2-5,TRBD2
TGTGCCAGCAGTGAGGGCAGGGGGGACGAGCAGTACTTC,CASSEGRGDEQYF,NA,TRBV6-1,TRBJ2-7,NA
TGCGCCAGCAGCCAAGATTACGGGAGGGGGGTAGATACGCAGTATTTT,CASSQDYGRGVDTQYF,once,TRBV4-3,TRBJ2-3,TRBD2
TGCGCCAGCAGCCAAGAAGGCGTCGGGGCCAGATTCACTGAAGCTTTCTTT,CASSQEGVGARFTEAFF,NA,TRBV4-1,TRBJ1-1,NA
TGTGCCAGCAGTTACTCCAGAGATGAGGGCTACGAGCAGTACTTC,CASSYSRDEGYEQYF,few,TRBV6-5,TRBJ2-7,NA
TGTGCCAGCAGCTCCCCTACTAGCGGGAGAAACTACGAGCAGTACTTC,CASSSPTSGRNYEQYF,NA,TRBV5-4,TRBJ2-7,TRBD2
TGTGCCAGCTCACCACTCGTGGCTCCCGGGGAGCTGTTTTTT,CASSPLVAPGELFF,NA,TRBV18,TRBJ2-2,NA
TGTGCCTGGAGTGTCCAGGGTTGGACGAGCACCATATATTTT,CAWSVQGWTSTIYF,NA,TRBV30,TRBJ1-3,NA
TGTGCCAGTAGTCCGTCGGGGGGGAGAGCAGATACGCAGTATTTT,CASSPSGGRADTQYF,few,TRBV19,TRBJ2-3,TRBD2
TGTGCCAGTAGTATCGGGGACAGGGGATACAATGAGCAGTTCTTC,CASSIGDRGYNEQFF,NA,TRBV19,TRBJ2-1,TRBD1
TGTGCCAGCAGTTTAGGGAGAGCTTACTACGAGCAGTACTTC,CASSLGRAYYEQYF,NA,TRBV28,TRBJ2-7,NA
TGTGCCAGCAGCTTATTTTCTCCGAGCACCGGGGAGCTGTTTTTT,CASSLFSPSTGELFF,NA,TRBV7-8,TRBJ2-2,NA
TGTGCCAGCAGAATGAGGGCGGGAGAAAAACTGTTTTTT,CASRMRAGEKLFF,NA,TRBV2,TRBJ1-4,NA
TGTGCCAGTACAATAGACAGGGGAGGCGAGCAGTTCTTC,CASTIDRGGEQFF,NA,TRBV27,TRBJ2-1,TRBD1
TGTGCCATCAGTGACGCCGGGACTAGGAGCATAGTGCAGGAGACCCAGTACTTC,CAISDAGTRSIVQETQYF,NA,TRBV10-3,TRBJ2-5,TRBD2
TGTGCCAGCAGCTACGAACAGGGGTACTATGGCTACACCTTC,CASSYEQGYYGYTF,NA,TRBV5-6,TRBJ1-2,TRBD1
TGCAGCGTGGTGGGACTAGCGGCTACGGGCTATGAGCAGTTCTTC,CSVVGLAATGYEQFF,NA,TRBV29-1,TRBJ2-1,TRBD2
TGTGCCAGCAGTCCGAGAACTAGCCACTACAATGAGCAGTTCTTC,CASSPRTSHYNEQFF,once,TRBV27,TRBJ2-1,NA
TGTGCCAGCAGTTACTCGAGCGGGCGGGAGACCCAGTACTTC,CASSYSSGRETQYF,NA,TRBV6-5,TRBJ2-5,NA
TGTGCCAGCAGTTTATCGGCGGAATCCTACGAGCAGTACTTC,CASSLSAESYEQYF,once,TRBV27,TRBJ2-7,NA
TGTGCCAGCAGTGAGGATGGGGGCACAGATACGCAGTATTTT,CASSEDGGTDTQYF,NA,TRBV2,TRBJ2-3,NA
TGTGCCAGCAGTTTAGGAGGGGAAGCCTATGGCTACACCTTC,CASSLGGEAYGYTF,NA,TRBV27,TRBJ1-2,NA
TGTGCCACCAGCAGAGTCGGGACAGGGCCTCGGGAGCAGTACTTC,CATSRVGTGPREQYF,NA,TRBV15,TRBJ2-7,TRBD1
TGTGCCACCAGCACCTCCCCGGGACAAACCCTCGAGCAGTACTTC,CATSTSPGQTLEQYF,NA,TRBV15,TRBJ2-7,NA
TGCGCCAGCAGCCAAGATCACAGACTAGCGGGAAGTTACAATGAGCAGTTCTTC,CASSQDHRLAGSYNEQFF,NA,TRBV4-1,TRBJ2-1,TRBD2
TGCAGCGTTGAGTCAGATACGCAGTATTTT,CSVESDTQYF,NA,TRBV29-1,TRBJ2-3,NA
TGTGCCAGCAGCTTACGGGCGGGAGTCCCTCTCAATGAGCAGTTCTTC,CASSLRAGVPLNEQFF,NA,TRBV11-3,TRBJ2-1,TRBD2
TGTGCCAGCAGTTACCTCGGGCGGGGAGAGGGCGAGCAGTACTTC,CASSYLGRGEGEQYF,NA,TRBV6-6,TRBJ2-7,NA
TGTGCCAGCAGCTTATGGGGGGGGGAAAAACTGTTTTTT,CASSLWGGEKLFF,once,TRBV7-2,TRBJ1-4,NA
TGTGCCAGCAGCTTATTAAGGACTGAGCAGTTCTTC,CASSLLRTEQFF,NA,TRBV7-6,TRBJ2-1,NA
TGCGCCAGCAGCAGAAACTCAGGGTTCGGTGGAAACACCATATATTTT,CASSRNSGFGGNTIYF,NA,TRBV5-1,TRBJ1-3,NA
TGTGCCAGCAGCTCGGGACGGAACACTGAAGCTTTCTTT,CASSSGRNTEAFF,once,TRBV7-3,TRBJ1-1,NA
TGTGCCAGCAGTTACTTTTGGTCAGGGACCGGGGAGCTGTTTTTT,CASSYFWSGTGELFF,NA,TRBV6-5,TRBJ2-2,NA
TGCGCCAGCAGGCCAGAGGACAGTTACGAGCAGTACTTC,CASRPEDSYEQYF,NA,TRBV10-1,TRBJ2-7,NA
TGTGCCAGCAGCGAATTGCCCACGGACGAAGCTTTCTTT,CASSELPTDEAFF,once,TRBV7-2,TRBJ1-1,NA
TGTGCCAGTACCCTAGCGGGAGGTGGATACAATGAGCAGTTCTTC,CASTLAGGGYNEQFF,NA,TRBV19,TRBJ2-1,TRBD2
TGTGCCAGCAGCTCGAGGGACGCCGTCGGGGAGCTGTTTTTT,CASSSRDAVGELFF,NA,TRBV7-9,TRBJ2-2,NA